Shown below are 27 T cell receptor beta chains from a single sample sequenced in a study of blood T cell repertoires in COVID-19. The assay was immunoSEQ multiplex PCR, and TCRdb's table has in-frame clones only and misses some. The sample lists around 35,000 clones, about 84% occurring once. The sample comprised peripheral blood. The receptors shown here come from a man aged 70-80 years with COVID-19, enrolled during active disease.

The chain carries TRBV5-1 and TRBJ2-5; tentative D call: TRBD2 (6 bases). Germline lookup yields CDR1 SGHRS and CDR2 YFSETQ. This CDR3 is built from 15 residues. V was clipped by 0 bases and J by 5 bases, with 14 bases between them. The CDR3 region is CASSLEGTRGETQYF. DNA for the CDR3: TGCGCCAGCAGCTTGGAGGGCACCCGGGGGGAGACCCAGTACTTC.

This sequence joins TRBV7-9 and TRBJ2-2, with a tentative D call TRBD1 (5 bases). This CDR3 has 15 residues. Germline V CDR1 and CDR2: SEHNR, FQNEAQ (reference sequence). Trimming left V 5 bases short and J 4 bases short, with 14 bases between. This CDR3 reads CASSAPSQGTGELFF. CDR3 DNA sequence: TGTGCCAGCAGCGCCCCATCCCAGGGCACCGGGGAGCTGTTTTTT.

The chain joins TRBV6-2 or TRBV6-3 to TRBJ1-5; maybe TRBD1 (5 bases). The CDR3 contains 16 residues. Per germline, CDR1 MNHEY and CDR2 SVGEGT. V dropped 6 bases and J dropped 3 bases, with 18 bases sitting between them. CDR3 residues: CASSRRGGVSNQPQHF. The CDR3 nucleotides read TGTGCCAGCAGCCGCCGGGGCGGGGTCTCCAATCAGCCCCAGCATTTT.

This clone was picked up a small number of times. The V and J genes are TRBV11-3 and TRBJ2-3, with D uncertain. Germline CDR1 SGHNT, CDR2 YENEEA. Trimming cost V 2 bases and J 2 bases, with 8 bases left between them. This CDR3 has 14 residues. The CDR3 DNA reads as TGTGCCAGCAGCTTATTAAGCAACACAGATACGCAGTATTTT. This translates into CASSLLSNTDTQYF.

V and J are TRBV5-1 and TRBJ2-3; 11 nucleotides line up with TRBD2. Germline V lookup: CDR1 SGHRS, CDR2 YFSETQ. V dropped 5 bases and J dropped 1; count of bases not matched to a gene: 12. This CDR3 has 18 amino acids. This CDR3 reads CASSFGSGRALGTDTQYF. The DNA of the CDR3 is TGCGCCAGCAGTTTTGGTAGCGGGAGGGCCCTCGGCACAGATACGCAGTATTTT.

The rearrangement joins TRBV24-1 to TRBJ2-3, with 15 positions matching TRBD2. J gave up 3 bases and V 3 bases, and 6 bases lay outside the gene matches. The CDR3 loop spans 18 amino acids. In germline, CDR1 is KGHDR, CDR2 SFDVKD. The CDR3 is CATSDPGLAGGQTDTQYF. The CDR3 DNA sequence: TGTGCCACCAGTGATCCTGGACTAGCGGGAGGGCAAACAGATACGCAGTATTTT.

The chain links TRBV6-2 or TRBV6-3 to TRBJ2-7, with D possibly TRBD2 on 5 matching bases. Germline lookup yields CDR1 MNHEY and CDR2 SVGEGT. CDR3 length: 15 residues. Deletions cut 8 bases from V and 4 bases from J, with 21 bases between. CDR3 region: CASRLRSGLFYEQYF. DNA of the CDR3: TGTGCCAGCCGCCTTCGATCGGGGTTATTTTACGAGCAGTACTTC.

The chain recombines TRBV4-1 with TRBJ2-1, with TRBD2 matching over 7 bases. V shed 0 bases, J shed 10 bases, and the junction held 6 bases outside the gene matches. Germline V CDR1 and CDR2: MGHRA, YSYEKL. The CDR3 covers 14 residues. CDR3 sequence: CASSQDQGGIEQFF. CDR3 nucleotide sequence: TGCGCCAGCAGCCAAGATCAGGGAGGGATAGAGCAGTTCTTC.

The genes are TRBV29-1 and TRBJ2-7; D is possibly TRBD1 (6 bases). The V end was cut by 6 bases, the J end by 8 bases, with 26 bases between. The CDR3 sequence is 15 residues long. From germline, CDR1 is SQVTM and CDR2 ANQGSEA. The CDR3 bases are TGCAGCGTAACAAGGACAGCCCGGGTGAATACTCAGCAGTACTTC. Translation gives CSVTRTARVNTQQYF.

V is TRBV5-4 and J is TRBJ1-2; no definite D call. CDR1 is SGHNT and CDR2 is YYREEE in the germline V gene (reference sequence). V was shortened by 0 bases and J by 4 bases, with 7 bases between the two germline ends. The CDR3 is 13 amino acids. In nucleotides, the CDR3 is TGTGCCAGCAGCTTGGCAGGAGGCTATGGCTACACCTTC. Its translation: CASSLAGGYGYTF.

The CDR3 reads CASSSRAGGPTGELFF. The CDR3 DNA follows: TGTGCCAGCAGTTCAAGAGCGGGAGGGCCAACCGGGGAGCTGTTTTTT. This chain joins TRBV7-3 and TRBJ2-2; 10 positions match TRBD2. This CDR3 spans 16 amino acids. The V and J ends lost 6 bases and 5 bases, in that order; junction bases with no gene match: 9. The germline V gene encodes CDR1 SGHTA and CDR2 FQGTGA.

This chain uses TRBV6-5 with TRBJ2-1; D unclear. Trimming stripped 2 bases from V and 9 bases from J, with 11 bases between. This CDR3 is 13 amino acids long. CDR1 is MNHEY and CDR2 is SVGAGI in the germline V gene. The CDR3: CASSYERWSEQFF. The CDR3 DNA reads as TGTGCCAGCAGTTACGAGAGGTGGAGTGAGCAGTTCTTC.

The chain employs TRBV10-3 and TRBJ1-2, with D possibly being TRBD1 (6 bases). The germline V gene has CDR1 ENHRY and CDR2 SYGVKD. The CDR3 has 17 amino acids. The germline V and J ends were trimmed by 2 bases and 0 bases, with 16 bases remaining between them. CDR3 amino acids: CAISEAKGQKANYGYTF. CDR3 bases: TGTGCCATCAGTGAGGCGAAAGGACAGAAAGCTAACTATGGCTACACCTTC.

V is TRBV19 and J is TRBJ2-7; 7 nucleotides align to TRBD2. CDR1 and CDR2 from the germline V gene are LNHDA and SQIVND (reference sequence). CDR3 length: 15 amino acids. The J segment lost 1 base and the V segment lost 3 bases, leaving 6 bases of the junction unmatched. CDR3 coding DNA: TGTGCCAGTAGTATTAAGCGGGACCCATCCTACGAGCAGTACTTC. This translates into CASSIKRDPSYEQYF.

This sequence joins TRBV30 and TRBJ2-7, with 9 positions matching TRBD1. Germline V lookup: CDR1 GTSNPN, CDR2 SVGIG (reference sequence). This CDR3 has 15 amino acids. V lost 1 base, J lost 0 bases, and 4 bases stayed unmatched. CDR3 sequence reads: CAWSGGQGSSYEQYF. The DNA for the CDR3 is TGTGCCTGGAGTGGGGGACAGGGAAGCTCCTACGAGCAGTACTTC.

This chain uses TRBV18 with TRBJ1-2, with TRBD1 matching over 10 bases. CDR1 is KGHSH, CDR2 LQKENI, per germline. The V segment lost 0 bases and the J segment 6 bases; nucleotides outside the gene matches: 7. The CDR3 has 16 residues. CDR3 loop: CASSPPSSGTGDGYTF. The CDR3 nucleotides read TGTGCCAGCTCACCACCATCTTCCGGGACAGGGGATGGCTACACCTTC. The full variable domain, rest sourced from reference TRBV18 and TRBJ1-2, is NAGVMQNPRHLVRRRGQEARLRCSPMKGHSHVYWYRQLPEEGLKFMVYLQKENIIDESGMPKERFSAEFPKEGPSILRIQQVVRGDSAAYFCASSPPSSGTGDGYTFGSGTRLTVV.

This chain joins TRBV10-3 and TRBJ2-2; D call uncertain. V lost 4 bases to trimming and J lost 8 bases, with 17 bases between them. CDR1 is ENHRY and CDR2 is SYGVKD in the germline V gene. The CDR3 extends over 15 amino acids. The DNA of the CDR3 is TGTGCCATCAGTGGCCGGCAGCACACCGGGGGGGAGCTGTTTTTT. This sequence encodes CAISGRQHTGGELFF.

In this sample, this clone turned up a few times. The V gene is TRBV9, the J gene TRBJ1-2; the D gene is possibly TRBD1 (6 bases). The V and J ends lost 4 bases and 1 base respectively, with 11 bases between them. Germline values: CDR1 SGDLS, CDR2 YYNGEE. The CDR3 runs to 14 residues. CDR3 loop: CASSPGQRNYGYTF. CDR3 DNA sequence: TGTGCCAGCAGCCCCGGACAGCGTAACTATGGCTACACCTTC.

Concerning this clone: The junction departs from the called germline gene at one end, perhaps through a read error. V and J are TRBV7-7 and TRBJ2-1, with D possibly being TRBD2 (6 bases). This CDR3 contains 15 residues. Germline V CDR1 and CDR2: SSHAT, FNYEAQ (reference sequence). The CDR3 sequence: CASSSGRGSYNEQFF. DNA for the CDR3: TGTGCTAGCAGCTCCGGGCGGGGCTCCTACAATGAGCAGTTCTTC.

CDR3 sequence (DNA): TGTGCCAGCAGCCTTAGCGGGATTAGCTCCTACGAGCAGTACTTC. Translation gives CASSLSGISSYEQYF. The chain joins TRBV7-9 to TRBJ2-7; 8 bases agree with TRBD2. V shed 5 bases, J shed 0 bases, and the junction held 6 bases outside the gene matches. Germline V gives CDR1 SEHNR, CDR2 FQNEAQ (reference sequence). This CDR3 is 15 amino acids long.

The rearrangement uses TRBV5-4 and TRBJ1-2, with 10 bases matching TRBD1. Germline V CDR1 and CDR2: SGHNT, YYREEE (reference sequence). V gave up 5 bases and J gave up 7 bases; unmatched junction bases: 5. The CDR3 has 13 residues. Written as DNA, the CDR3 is TGTGCCAGCAGAGCCGGGACAGGGGTTGGCTACACCTTC. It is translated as CASRAGTGVGYTF.

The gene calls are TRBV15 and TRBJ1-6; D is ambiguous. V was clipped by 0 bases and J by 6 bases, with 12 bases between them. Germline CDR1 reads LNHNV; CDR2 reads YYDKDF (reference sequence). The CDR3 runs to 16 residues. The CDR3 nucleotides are TGTGCCACCAGCAGAGATCCGGGAAGGGCTAATTCACCCCTCCACTTT. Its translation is CATSRDPGRANSPLHF.

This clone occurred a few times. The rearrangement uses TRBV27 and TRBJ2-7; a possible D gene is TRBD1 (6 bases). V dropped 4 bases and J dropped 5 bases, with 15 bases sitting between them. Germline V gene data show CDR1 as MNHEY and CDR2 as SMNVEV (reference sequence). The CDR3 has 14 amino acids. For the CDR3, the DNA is TGTGCCAGCAGTTCCACGGCAGGGGTAGACGAGCAGTACTTC. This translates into CASSSTAGVDEQYF.

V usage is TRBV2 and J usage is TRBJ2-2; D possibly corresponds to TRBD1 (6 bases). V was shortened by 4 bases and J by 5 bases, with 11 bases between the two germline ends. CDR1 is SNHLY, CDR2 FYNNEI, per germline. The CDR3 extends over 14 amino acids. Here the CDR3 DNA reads TGTGCCAGCAGTGCCCAGGGGTCTACCGGGGAGCTGTTTTTT. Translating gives CASSAQGSTGELFF.

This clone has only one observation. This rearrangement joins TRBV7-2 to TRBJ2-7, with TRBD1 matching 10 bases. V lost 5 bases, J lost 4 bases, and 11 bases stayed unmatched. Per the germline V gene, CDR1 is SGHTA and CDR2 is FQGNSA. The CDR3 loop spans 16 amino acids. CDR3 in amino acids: CASSPPGTGAVYEQYF. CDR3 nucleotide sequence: TGTGCCAGCAGCCCCCCAGGGACAGGGGCTGTATACGAGCAGTACTTC. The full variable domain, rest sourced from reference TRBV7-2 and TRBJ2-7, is GAGVSQSPSNKVTEKGKDVELRCDPISGHTALYWYRQSLGQGLEFLIYFQGNSAPDKSGLPSDRFSAERTGGSVSTLTIQRTQQEDSAVYLCASSPPGTGAVYEQYFGPGTRLTVT.

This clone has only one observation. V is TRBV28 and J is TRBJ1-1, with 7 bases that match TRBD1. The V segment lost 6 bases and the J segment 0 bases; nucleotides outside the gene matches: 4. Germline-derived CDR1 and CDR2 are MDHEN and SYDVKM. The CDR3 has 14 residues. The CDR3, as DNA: TGTGCCAGCAGCACCGGGACAGTGAACACTGAAGCTTTCTTT. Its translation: CASSTGTVNTEAFF.

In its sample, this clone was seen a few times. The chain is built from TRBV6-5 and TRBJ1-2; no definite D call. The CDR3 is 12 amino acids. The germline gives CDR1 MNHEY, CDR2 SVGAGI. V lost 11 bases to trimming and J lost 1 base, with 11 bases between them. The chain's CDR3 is CAVGQVNYGYTF. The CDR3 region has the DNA TGTGCCGTAGGTCAGGTTAACTATGGCTACACCTTC.